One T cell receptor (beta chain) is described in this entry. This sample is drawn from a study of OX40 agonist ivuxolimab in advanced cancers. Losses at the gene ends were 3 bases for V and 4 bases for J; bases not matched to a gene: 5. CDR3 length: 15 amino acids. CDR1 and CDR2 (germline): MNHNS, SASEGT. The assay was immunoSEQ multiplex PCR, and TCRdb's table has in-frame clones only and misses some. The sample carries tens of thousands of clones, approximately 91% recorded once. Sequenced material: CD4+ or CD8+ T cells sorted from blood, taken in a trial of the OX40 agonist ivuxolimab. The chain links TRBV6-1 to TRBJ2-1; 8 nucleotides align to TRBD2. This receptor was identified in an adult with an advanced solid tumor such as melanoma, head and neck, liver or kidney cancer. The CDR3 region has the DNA TGTGCCAGCAGTGAGAGCGGGAGAAGGTACAATGAGCAGTTCTTC. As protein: CASSESGRRYNEQFF.